This T cell receptor beta chain originates from a study of cytomegalovirus exposure and HLA in healthy donors. On the study more broadly: The 110 or so validation repertoires used the same platform as the roughly 620 first-cohort repertoires, a later analysis reported.

Trimming shortened V by 3 bases and J by 8 bases, and 16 bases separated the two germline ends. This CDR3 region has 15 residues. Germline assignment: CDR1 SNHLY and CDR2 FYNNEI. Clones were read by immunoSEQ multiplex PCR, and TCRdb kept only the in-frame ones, dropping some. Here the sample spans some 250,000 clones, less than 95% being singletons. The source material was PBMCs. The chain joins TRBV2 to TRBJ1-4; TRBD1 might be the D (5 bases). The TCR was taken from a woman in her twenties or thirties in good health and CMV-seronegative. DNA of the CDR3: TGTGCCAGCAGTGACAAGGGAGGGGCGAGCGAAAAACTGTTTTTT. Translating gives CASSDKGGASEKLFF.